Listed below are T cell receptor beta chains from one sample, sequenced in a study of shared clonotypes between healthy human individuals. The method was immunoSEQ multiplex PCR; TCRdb's version includes in-frame clones alone and lacks a portion of them. This sample has approximately 740,000 clones, with around two thirds found just once. The material sequenced was memory CD4+ T cells sorted from blood. Every receptor here comes from a woman younger than 45 in good health. Each CDR3 is given with its conserved first and last residue. A D gene is named only where the DNA matches it firmly. Some rows have no size entry. The others give once, few or many, or a class for an expanded clone.

>TRBJ1-1|TRBV7-9|-|few
TGTGCCAGCAGCTTAGTCAGGGGATGGGGCACTGAAGCTTTCTTT
CASSLVRGWGTEAFF
>TRBJ1-2|TRBV28|-|-
TGTGCCAGCAGTCACCGGGGCGATGGGGGCTACACCTTC
CASSHRGDGGYTF
>TRBJ2-1|TRBV14|TRBD2|-
TGTGCCAGCAGCCCTCGGACTAGCGGGAGACCGCAGTTCTTC
CASSPRTSGRPQFF
>TRBJ2-3|TRBV10-3|TRBD2|few
TGTGCCATCAGTCTAGCGGAGAGCACAGATACGCAGTATTTT
CAISLAESTDTQYF
>TRBJ2-5|TRBV19|-|-
TGTGCCAGTAGTAGAGGACGGGGGGCGGGAGAGACCCAGTACTTC
CASSRGRGAGETQYF
>TRBJ2-7|TRBV29-1|TRBD1|-
TGCAGCTACAGGACAGGTTCTCCCTACGAGCAGTACTTC
CSYRTGSPYEQYF
>TRBJ2-3|TRBV5-7|-|-
TGTGCCAGCAGCGGAACAAAAGGACCGCCCGACGAAGATACGCAGTATTTT
CASSGTKGPPDEDTQYF
>TRBJ2-4|TRBV7-6|TRBD1|-
TGTGCCAGCAGCCCAGTTGGGACAGTGTCCTTTTGGAACATTCAGTACTTC
CASSPVGTVSFWNIQYF
>TRBJ2-3|TRBV27|-|-
TGTGCCAGCAGTTTGAGGGACTTTACAGATACGCAGTATTTT
CASSLRDFTDTQYF
>TRBJ2-3|TRBV14|TRBD1|-
TGTGCCAGCAGCCGTCAGGGGGCCACAGATACGCAGTATTTT
CASSRQGATDTQYF
>TRBJ2-6|TRBV18|-|-
TGTGCCAGCTTCGAAGGCCTCGGGGGGCCTGGGGCCAACGTCCTGACTTTC
CASFEGLGGPGANVLTF
>TRBJ1-5|TRBV6-6|-|-
TGTGCCAGCAGTTCCCCAGGGTCGGGGGATCAGCCCCAGCATTTT
CASSSPGSGDQPQHF
>TRBJ1-2|TRBV13|-|-
TGTGCCAGCAGCTTAGAGGGGGGACTCAACTATGGCTACACCTTC
CASSLEGGLNYGYTF
>TRBJ1-2|TRBV30|-|-
TGTGCCTGGAGTGTAAAAAATGGCTACACCTTC
CAWSVKNGYTF
>TRBJ2-5|TRBV6-6|-|-
TGTGCCAGCAGTTACTCTGTCCGGGAGACCCAGTACTTC
CASSYSVRETQYF
>TRBJ1-5|TRBV7-2|-|-
TGTGCCAGCAGCTTTCAGGGTCAAGGACAGCCCCAGCATTTT
CASSFQGQGQPQHF
>TRBJ1-2|TRBV6-1|TRBD1|-
TGTGCCAGCAGTGAAGTAGGGACAGGCATCAACTATGGCTACACCTTC
CASSEVGTGINYGYTF
>TRBJ2-3|TRBV10-2|TRBD2|-
TGCGCCAGCAGAACCAGCGGGAGGGCCTTAGCAGATACGCAGTATTTT
CASRTSGRALADTQYF
>TRBJ2-6|TRBV4-1|TRBD1|few
TGCGCCAGCAGCCAAGGACAGGGGGCGGATGGGGCCAACGTCCTGACTTTC
CASSQGQGADGANVLTF
>TRBJ2-5|TRBV7-3|TRBD2|-
TGTGCCAGCAGCTTAAGTAGCGGCGGGAGACAAGAGACCCAGTACTTC
CASSLSSGGRQETQYF
>TRBJ2-7|TRBV19|-|-
TGTGCCAGTAGTATAAGGGGCGCGGTGGGCGAGCAGTACTTC
CASSIRGAVGEQYF
>TRBJ1-2|TRBV28|TRBD1|-
TGTGCCAGCAGTGCGCCGGGACAGGGGGAGGCGGATGGCTACACCTTC
CASSAPGQGEADGYTF
>TRBJ2-5|TRBV2|-|-
TGTGCCAGCAGTGAAGCGACTCGGCAGCAGACCCAGTACTTC
CASSEATRQQTQYF
>TRBJ2-3|TRBV20-1|-|-
TGCAGTGCTAGCGCATCTGGTACGCAGTATTTT
CSASASGTQYF
>TRBJ1-6|TRBV9|-|-
TGTGCCAGCAGCCCAGAGGGGCGAACAGCTGCCACCCCCCTCCACTTT
CASSPEGRTAATPLHF
>TRBJ2-5|TRBV19|-|-
TGTGCCAGCTCGAAGAGCTCAGGGCAAGAGACCCAGTACTTC
CASSKSSGQETQYF
>TRBJ2-7|TRBV7-9|-|-
TGTGCCATCGAGACAGATTCCTACGAGCAGTACTTC
CAIETDSYEQYF
>TRBJ2-7|TRBV27|-|-
TGTGCCAGCAGTTTTCTCGACAGAAGCTCCTACGAGCAGTACTTC
CASSFLDRSSYEQYF
>TRBJ1-2|TRBV9|-|many
TGTGCCAGCAGCACCAACCAATATGGCTACACCTTC
CASSTNQYGYTF
>TRBJ1-5|TRBV7-8|-|-
TGTGCCAGCAGCTTAGCGCGGGTTGGCAATCAGCCCCAGCATTTT
CASSLARVGNQPQHF
>TRBJ1-2|TRBV6-5|-|-
TGTGCCAGCACCAGAAACTATGGCTACACCTTC
CASTRNYGYTF
>TRBJ1-2|TRBV18|-|-
TGTGCCAGCTCACCAGGTTTTGAAGGCAGTAACTATGGCTACACCTTC
CASSPGFEGSNYGYTF
>TRBJ2-7|TRBV4-2|TRBD1|-
TGTGCCAGCAGCCAAGGGACAGGTTTTTCCTACGAGCAGTACTTC
CASSQGTGFSYEQYF
>TRBJ2-1|TRBV11-2|TRBD2|few
TGTGCCAGCAAACTTAGCGGGAGCTACAATGAGCAGTTCTTC
CASKLSGSYNEQFF
>TRBJ2-7|TRBV27|TRBD2|once
TGTGCCAGCAGTTTAAGCGGGGCCAGCTCCTACGAGCAGTACTTC
CASSLSGASSYEQYF